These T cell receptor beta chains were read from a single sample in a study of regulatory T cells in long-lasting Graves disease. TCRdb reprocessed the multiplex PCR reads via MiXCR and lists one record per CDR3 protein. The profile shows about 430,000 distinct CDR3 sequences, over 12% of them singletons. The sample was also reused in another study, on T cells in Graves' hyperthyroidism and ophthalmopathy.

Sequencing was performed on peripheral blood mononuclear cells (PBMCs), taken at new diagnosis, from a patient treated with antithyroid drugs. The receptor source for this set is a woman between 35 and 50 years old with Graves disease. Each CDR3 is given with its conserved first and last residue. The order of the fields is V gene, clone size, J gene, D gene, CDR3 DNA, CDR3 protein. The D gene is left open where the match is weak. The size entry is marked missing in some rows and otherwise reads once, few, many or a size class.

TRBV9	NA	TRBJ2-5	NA	TGTGCCAGCAGCGTATGGGGCAGGGAAGAGACCCAGTACTTC	CASSVWGREETQYF
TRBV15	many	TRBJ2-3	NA	TGTGCCACCAGCAGAGACGAGGAGGGGATAGCCGATACGCAGTATTTT	CATSRDEEGIADTQYF
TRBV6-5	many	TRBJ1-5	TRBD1	TGTGCCAGCAGTTACGGACAGGGGAGCAATCAGCCCCAGCATTTT	CASSYGQGSNQPQHF
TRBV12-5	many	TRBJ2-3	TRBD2	TGTGCTAGTGGTGGAAGGGGACTAGCGGACACAGATACGCAGTATTTT	CASGGRGLADTDTQYF
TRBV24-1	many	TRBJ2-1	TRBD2	TGTGCCACCAGTGATTTAAGCGGGACTCTACAAAGTGAGCAGTTCTTC	CATSDLSGTLQSEQFF
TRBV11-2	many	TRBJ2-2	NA	TGTGCCAGCAGCTTAGCAGGGAGGAACACCGGGGAGCTGTTTTTT	CASSLAGRNTGELFF
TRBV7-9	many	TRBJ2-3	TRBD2	TGTGCCAGCAGCTTAGGGGCCGGGACTAGCGGAGCAGATACGCAGTATTTT	CASSLGAGTSGADTQYF
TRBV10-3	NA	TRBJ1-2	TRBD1	TGTGCCATCAGTGAAGTTAGGACAGGGGGCGAGGGCTACACCTTC	CAISEVRTGGEGYTF
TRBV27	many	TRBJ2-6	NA	TGTGCCAGCAGAGGGTTTTCTGAGGCCAACGTCCTGACTTTC	CASRGFSEANVLTF
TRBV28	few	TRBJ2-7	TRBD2	TGTGCCAGCAGTTCTATGATGGCTAGCGGGAGGTGGGCTTACGAGCAGTACTTC	CASSSMMASGRWAYEQYF
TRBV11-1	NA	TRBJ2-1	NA	TGTGCCAGCAGCAGCAAAATCGGTGAGCAGTTCTTC	CASSSKIGEQFF
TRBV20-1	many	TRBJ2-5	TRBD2	TGCAGTGCTAGAACTGGACTAGCAGGCCATCCAGGAGAGACCCAGTACTTC	CSARTGLAGHPGETQYF
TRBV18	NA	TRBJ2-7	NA	TGTGCCAGCCGACGAGAAGGGGGGTACGAGCAGTACTTC	CASRREGGYEQYF
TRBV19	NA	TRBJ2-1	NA	TGTGCCAGTAGTATAGGAACAGGGAGCTCCTACAATGAGCAGTTCTTC	CASSIGTGSSYNEQFF
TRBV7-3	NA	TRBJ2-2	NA	TGTGCCAGCAGACCCCTGGCAGGCACCGGGGAGCTGTTTTTT	CASRPLAGTGELFF